This is a list of T cell receptor beta chains from one sample in a study of blood T cell repertoires in COVID-19. TCRdb's copy holds only in-frame clones and misses some; the assay was immunoSEQ multiplex PCR. This repertoire shows approximately 82,000 clones, around 88% found once; its top ten account for 15% to 20%. Specimen: peripheral blood. The source of these receptors is a woman aged 55-75 years with acute or convalescent COVID-19. CDR3s include the opening cysteine and the closing phenylalanine or tryptophan. The D gene is left open where the match is weak. The listing skips clone size in some rows; elsewhere it reads once, few, many or a size class.

CDR3 protein	CDR3 DNA	D gene	clone size	V gene	J gene
CASSFTGDTEAFF	TGTGCCAGCAGTTTCACCGGGGACACTGAAGCTTTCTTT	NA	NA	TRBV28	TRBJ1-1
CAWSVRGDEQFF	TGTGCCTGGAGTGTACGAGGTGATGAGCAGTTCTTC	NA	NA	TRBV30	TRBJ2-1
CASSFGASGGEEQFF	TGCGCCAGCAGCTTCGGTGCTAGCGGGGGGGAGGAGCAGTTCTTC	TRBD2	NA	TRBV5-1	TRBJ2-1
CSVVRGGSGELFF	TGCAGCGTTGTACGGGGGGGAAGCGGGGAGCTGTTTTTT	TRBD2	NA	TRBV29-1	TRBJ2-2
CASSLTTGATHPQHF	TGTGCCAGCAGTTTAACGACAGGGGCCACGCATCCCCAGCATTTT	TRBD1	NA	TRBV6-6	TRBJ1-5
CATSRDLRPEAFF	TGTGCCACCAGCAGAGATTTGCGCCCTGAAGCTTTCTTT	NA	NA	TRBV15	TRBJ1-1
CASTSLDRGLNQPQHF	TGTGCCAGTACCAGCTTAGACAGGGGGCTCAATCAGCCCCAGCATTTT	TRBD1	NA	TRBV19	TRBJ1-5
CASSLGTGGREKLFF	TGTGCCAGTAGTCTGGGAACAGGGGGGAGGGAAAAACTGTTTTTT	TRBD1	NA	TRBV19	TRBJ1-4
CASSYLLAGAGETQYF	TGCGCCAGCAGCTATCTTCTAGCGGGGGCAGGAGAGACCCAGTACTTC	TRBD2	NA	TRBV5-1	TRBJ2-5
CASSELGGRPSYEQYF	TGTGCCAGCAGTGAGTTGGGCGGGAGACCGAGTTACGAGCAGTACTTC	TRBD2	NA	TRBV2	TRBJ2-7
CATSGDTGDISGANVLTF	TGTGCCACCAGCGGCGATACAGGGGATATTTCTGGGGCCAACGTCCTGACTTTC	TRBD1	NA	TRBV15	TRBJ2-6
CASLGGDLTDTQYF	TGTGCCTCCCTCGGGGGTGATCTCACAGATACGCAGTATTTT	NA	NA	TRBV10-3	TRBJ2-3
CASSHRDRRNTEAFF	TGTGCCAGCTCACATCGGGACAGGCGGAACACTGAAGCTTTCTTT	TRBD1	NA	TRBV18	TRBJ1-1
CASSHGGQDYGYTF	TGTGCCAGCAGCCATGGGGGACAGGACTATGGCTACACCTTC	TRBD1	few	TRBV16	TRBJ1-2
CASTFGQNQPQHF	TGTGCCAGCACCTTCGGACAGAATCAGCCCCAGCATTTT	NA	NA	TRBV6-5	TRBJ1-5
CANPLTRGGPQYF	TGTGCCAACCCTTTAACCCGGGGGGGGCCGCAGTACTTC	TRBD2	NA	TRBV11-3	TRBJ2-7
CASSRDRGSGNTIYF	TGTGCCAGCAGCCGAGACAGGGGTTCGGGAAACACCATATATTTT	TRBD1	NA	TRBV7-8	TRBJ1-3
CATSAWGTGGTYEQYF	TGTGCCACCAGCGCCTGGGGGACAGGAGGGACCTACGAGCAGTACTTC	TRBD1	NA	TRBV15	TRBJ2-7